Each of the 17 T cell receptor beta chains below was sequenced from the same sample in a study of T cells after yellow fever vaccination. MiXCR was run by TCRdb on the 5' RACE reads, yielding one entry per CDR3 protein. This sample has 200,000 to 300,000 distinct CDR3 sequences, with less than 7.5% found just once. This sample comprised CD4+ T cells sorted from PBMCs, obtained on the day of the yellow fever booster vaccination. Receptors originate from a man in his thirties or forties who received the YFV17D yellow fever vaccine.

This clonotype was counted only a few times. The rearrangement uses TRBV7-6 and TRBJ2-2; the D gene is possibly TRBD1 (5 bases). Trimming cost V 2 bases and J 5 bases, with 12 bases left between them. The CDR3 runs to 15 residues. The germline V gene has CDR1 SGHVS and CDR2 FNYEAQ. DNA for the CDR3: TGTGCCAGCAGCTTACAGGGAAGCTGGACCGGGGAGCTGTTTTTT. Its translation: CASSLQGSWTGELFF.

This clonotype was recorded at least ten times. This chain joins TRBV14 and TRBJ2-1, with TRBD2 matching over 7 bases. After removal of 4 bases from V and 4 bases from J, the junction contained 7 bases not matched to a gene. Germline V CDR1 and CDR2: SGHDN, FVKESK. This CDR3 has 15 amino acids. The CDR3 DNA sequence: TGTGCCAGCAGCCGGGGGGGTCGAGCGTACAATGAGCAGTTCTTC. Translating gives CASSRGGRAYNEQFF.

The chain carries TRBV20-1 and TRBJ1-2; D is perhaps TRBD1 (5 bases). The germline gives CDR1 DFQATT, CDR2 SNEGSKA (reference sequence). The CDR3 length is 15 residues. The CDR3 here is CSLSRPGQDAYGYTF. The CDR3 DNA sequence: TGCAGCCTCAGCCGCCCGGGGCAGGACGCTTATGGCTACACCTTC.

This clonotype has a handful of counts. The chain couples TRBV4-2 to TRBJ2-5, with 7 bases aligning to TRBD2. The germline gives CDR1 LGHNA, CDR2 YNFKEQ. The J segment lost 0 bases and the V segment lost 1 base, leaving 5 bases of the junction unmatched. The CDR3 loop spans 16 amino acids. In DNA, the CDR3 is TGTGCCAGCAGCCAAGTGGCCAGCGGGAACCAAGAGACCCAGTACTTC. Translating gives CASSQVASGNQETQYF.

This clonotype was counted at least ten times. This chain links TRBV7-8 with TRBJ1-3; D unresolved. The CDR3 is 16 amino acids. Germline values: CDR1 SGHVS, CDR2 FQNEAQ. The V and J ends lost 3 bases and 4 bases respectively, with 16 bases between them. CDR3 sequence (DNA): TGTGCCAGCAGCTTCCAGGACCCAAGGATAGGAAACACCATATATTTT. The encoded protein is CASSFQDPRIGNTIYF.

The chain has TRBV23-1 and TRBJ2-7; TRBD1 matches 9 bases. TRBV23-1 qualifies as an ORF whose function is uncertain. The trim removed 0 bases at V and 5 bases at J, leaving 5 bases unmatched. This CDR3 comprises 15 residues. The CDR3 reads CASSQSEDRGHEQYF. The DNA for the CDR3 is TGCGCCAGCAGTCAATCAGAGGACAGGGGCCACGAGCAGTACTTC.

V gene TRBV20-1 combines with J gene TRBJ2-7; no clear D. The CDR3 loop spans 14 amino acids. Trimming removed 0 bases at V and 0 bases at J, with 9 bases between. Per the germline V gene, CDR1 is DFQATT and CDR2 is SNEGSKA (reference sequence). The CDR3 region is CSARDPMSSYEQYF. In nucleotides, the CDR3 is TGCAGTGCTAGAGACCCCATGAGCTCCTACGAGCAGTACTTC.

This clonotype was observed a few times. This sequence joins TRBV3-1 and TRBJ2-1; tentative D call: TRBD1 (6 bases). Germline CDR1 is LGHDT and CDR2 is YNNKEL (reference sequence). V was clipped by 2 bases and J by 9 bases, with 11 bases between them. The CDR3 spans 13 residues. The CDR3 loop reads CASSQTRGLEQFF. The CDR3 bases are TGTGCCAGCAGCCAAACCAGGGGTCTTGAGCAGTTCTTC.

This clonotype was detected many times. This chain joins TRBV15 and TRBJ2-7; D may be TRBD2 (5 bases). The CDR3 covers 12 residues. CDR1 and CDR2 (germline): LNHNV, YYDKDF (reference sequence). The ends were cut back, 5 bases at V and 4 bases at J, with 9 bases in the middle. The CDR3 DNA sequence: TGTGCCACCAGCGTGGACTCGTACGAGCAGTACTTC. Translation gives CATSVDSYEQYF.

This clonotype showed up just a few times. This rearrangement joins TRBV7-2 to TRBJ1-4; TRBD1 is a possible D gene (5 bases). This CDR3 has 17 residues. V lost 6 bases and J lost 0, with 17 bases in between. Germline loops: CDR1 SGHTA, CDR2 FQGNSA. This CDR3 reads CASSREAGLATNEKLFF. DNA of the CDR3: TGTGCCAGCAGTCGGGAAGCAGGGTTAGCAACTAATGAAAAACTGTTTTTT.

This clonotype occurred a few times. V is TRBV3-1 and J is TRBJ2-2; 9 bases agree with TRBD2. The trim removed 5 bases at V and 7 bases at J, leaving 8 bases unmatched. The CDR3 contains 15 residues. Germline V gene sequence: CDR1 LGHDT, CDR2 YNNKEL (reference sequence). CDR3 in amino acids: CASSYRTSVVGELFF. CDR3 sequence (DNA): TGTGCCAGCAGCTACCGGACTAGCGTGGTCGGGGAGCTGTTTTTT.

In this sample, this clonotype turned up many times. The CDR3 DNA reads TGTGCCAGCAGGATCGGCAACATTCAGTACTTC. Residues: CASRIGNIQYF. The V call is TRBV2, the J call TRBJ2-4, with D hard to call. V was clipped by 6 bases and J by 7 bases, with 7 bases between them. The CDR3 spans 11 residues. Germline V gene sequence: CDR1 SNHLY, CDR2 FYNNEI.

This clonotype was found once. A read error may explain this, as a much larger clone is one base away. This rearrangement joins TRBV7-2 to TRBJ2-7; D uncertain. Germline V gene lookup returns CDR1 SGHTA and CDR2 FQGNSA. The ends were cut back, 5 bases at V and 7 bases at J, with 12 bases in the middle. CDR3 length: 12 residues. The CDR3 is CASSIEVREQYF. In DNA, the CDR3 is TGTGCCAGCAGCATCGAGGTCAGGGAGCAGTACTTC.

With regard to this clonotype: A much larger clone sits a single nucleotide away, making a read error possible. This chain links TRBV5-1 with TRBJ2-5; no definite D call. The CDR3 loop spans 13 amino acids. In germline, CDR1 is SGHRS, CDR2 YFSETQ. V shed 4 bases and J shed 9 bases, with 16 bases lying between them. The CDR3 region has the DNA TGCGCCAGCAGCCCCGGAAGCGAGCAGTCCCAGTACTTC. It yields the protein CASSPGSEQSQYF.

This clonotype was detected only a few times. This chain joins TRBV5-8 and TRBJ2-5; no reliable D call. The CDR3 runs to 13 residues. Trimming pared 2 bases from V and 6 bases from J, leaving 11 bases between. Germline values: CDR1 SGHTS, CDR2 YDEGEE. The chain's CDR3 is CASSLDPGKTQYF. DNA for the CDR3: TGTGCCAGCAGCTTAGATCCTGGAAAGACCCAGTACTTC.

A few counts support this clonotype. The chain uses TRBV10-3 and TRBJ1-5; a weak D match, TRBD1 (6 bases). There are 14 residues in the CDR3. Germline CDR1 is ENHRY and CDR2 is SYGVKD. Trimming removed 0 bases at V and 10 bases at J, with 13 bases between. This CDR3 reads CAISESRADSPQHF. The DNA of the CDR3 is TGTGCCATCAGTGAGTCCAGGGCGGACAGCCCCCAGCATTTT.

Written as DNA, the CDR3 is TGTGCCAGCTCACTAATGCCTCCAGACCTAACGGGGGAGCAGTACTTC. It yields the protein CASSLMPPDLTGEQYF. The gene calls are TRBV18 and TRBJ2-7; TRBD2 might be the D (5 bases). This CDR3 spans 16 amino acids. Germline lookup yields CDR1 KGHSH and CDR2 LQKENI. Between the trimmed V and J ends, which lost 4 bases and 7 bases, there was a span of 23 bases. The full variable domain, with the rest looked up from reference TRBV18 and TRBJ2-7, is NAGVMQNPRHLVRRRGQEARLRCSPMKGHSHVYWYRQLPEEGLKFMVYLQKENIIDESGMPKERFSAEFPKEGPSILRIQQVVRGDSAAYFCASSLMPPDLTGEQYFGPGTRLTVT.